The source of this T cell receptor (beta chain) is a study of T cell responses to AZD1222 COVID-19 vaccine. Study outcomes and limitations: Vaccine-associated CD4 TCRs spanned spike, dominant at 160-218 and 743-854. Possibly, clonal diversity was underestimated; donors were largely white British and included more females. Reportedly, close to half of spike-specific TCRs are directed against unmutated variant regions.

Sequencing was performed with immunoSEQ multiplex PCR; in TCRdb, only in-frame clones are kept and a portion is missing. This sample carries over 45,000 clones, about 83% of them seen once, and the ten largest clones take roughly 6.6%. V lost 3 bases, J lost 1 base, and 12 bases lay in between. Looked up from germline, CDR1 is MDHEN and CDR2 is SYDVKM. The CDR3 consists of 16 residues. This clone was seen a single time. Its antigen is still unknown. This chain uses TRBV28 with TRBJ2-2; D unclear. The sample in question was peripheral blood, obtained on day 0 of AZD1222 vaccination. This TCR was sampled from an adult in good health. The CDR3 here is CASSLVATGNTGELFF. The CDR3 nucleotides are TGTGCCAGCAGTTTGGTGGCCACCGGGAACACCGGGGAGCTGTTTTTT.